This is a list of T cell receptor beta chains from one sample in a study of blood T cell repertoires in COVID-19. Only in-frame clones appear in the TCRdb table, and some are missing; sequencing was by immunoSEQ multiplex PCR. The data hold tens of thousands of clones, with roughly 91% observed a single time. Source material: peripheral blood. The receptors come from a human donor in a cohort sampled during active COVID-19. CDR3s include the opening cysteine and the closing phenylalanine or tryptophan. A D gene is named only where the DNA matches it firmly. Size tells how often a clone was seen (once, few, many) or the class of an expanded clone, and some rows leave it out.

v_call	j_call	d_call	cdr3_length	clone_size	cdr3_aa	cdr3_nt
TRBV27	TRBJ1-1	TRBD1	16	.	CASSSQGEIMNTEAFF	TGTGCCAGCAGTTCACAGGGGGAGATTATGAACACTGAAGCTTTCTTT
TRBV9	TRBJ2-7	.	14	.	CASSARGAPVEQYF	TGTGCCAGCAGCGCCCGGGGGGCACCGGTCGAGCAGTACTTC
TRBV30	TRBJ2-7	TRBD2	16	.	CAWSGPTSGSRYEQYF	TGTGCCTGGAGTGGCCCGACTAGCGGGAGTCGGTACGAGCAGTACTTC
TRBV7-8	TRBJ2-3	.	17	.	CASSPRISKPNTDTQYF	TGTGCCAGCAGCCCAAGAATCTCCAAACCTAACACAGATACGCAGTATTTT
TRBV5-1	TRBJ1-2	.	16	.	CASSTATGTKNYGYTF	TGCGCCAGCAGCACCGCCACAGGGACCAAAAACTATGGCTACACCTTC
TRBV25-1	TRBJ1-6	TRBD1	15	.	CASGTTGGNNSPLHF	TGTGCCAGCGGGACGACAGGGGGGAATAATTCACCCCTCCACTTT
TRBV30	TRBJ2-1	.	15	.	CAWSVPRRIGHEQFF	TGTGCCTGGAGTGTACCTCGCAGGATAGGCCATGAGCAGTTCTTC
TRBV28	TRBJ2-7	TRBD2	14	.	CASRASGDSYEQYF	TGTGCCAGCAGGGCTAGCGGAGACTCCTACGAGCAGTACTTC
TRBV19	TRBJ2-7	.	15	.	CASSVTGSRSYEQYF	TGTGCCAGTAGTGTGACTGGGTCGAGATCCTACGAGCAGTACTTC
TRBV27	TRBJ2-7	TRBD2	15	.	CASTPGTSGKTEQYF	TGTGCCAGCACTCCTGGGACTAGCGGGAAGACCGAGCAGTACTTC
TRBV28	TRBJ1-3	.	14	.	CASRREATRNTIYF	TGTGCCAGCAGGAGGGAGGCCACCCGAAACACCATATATTTT
TRBV18	TRBJ1-5	.	13	.	CASSDSSNQPQHF	TGTGCCAGCTCCGACAGTAGCAATCAGCCCCAGCATTTT
TRBV19	TRBJ1-2	TRBD1	15	.	CASSIEYRGTYGYTF	TGTGCCAGTAGTATAGAGTACAGGGGAACCTATGGCTACACCTTC
TRBV2	TRBJ2-7	.	13	once	CAITKGDYDEQYF	TGTGCCATCACTAAGGGAGACTACGACGAGCAGTACTTC
TRBV28	TRBJ2-5	TRBD1	15	.	CASSGPGQGWETQYF	TGTGCCAGCAGTGGGCCGGGACAGGGATGGGAGACCCAGTACTTC
TRBV28	TRBJ1-4	.	15	.	CASTLGTFANEKLFF	TGTGCCAGCACGTTAGGGACATTTGCTAATGAAAAACTGTTTTTT
TRBV7-3	TRBJ2-1	TRBD2	17	.	CASSPTGTSGRRGEQFF	TGTGCCAGCAGCCCCACGGGGACTAGCGGGAGGAGGGGTGAGCAGTTCTTC